A single sample is the source of the 12 T cell receptor beta chains below, sequenced in a study of T cell responses to AZD1222 COVID-19 vaccine. Clones were sequenced by immunoSEQ multiplex PCR, and TCRdb holds only the in-frame ones, with some missing. The sample yields around 150,000 clones, around 90% seen once. Source: peripheral blood, taken 28 days after the second AZD1222 dose. Source of these receptors: an adult who received the AZD1222 COVID-19 vaccine.

The chain has TRBV11-2 and TRBJ2-5; unclear D gene. From germline, CDR1 is SGHAT and CDR2 FQNNGV. The CDR3 spans 15 residues. With 1 base removed from V and 5 bases from J, the gap between germline ends came to 14 bases. The CDR3 loop reads CASSLGSGAGETQYF. The CDR3 DNA reads TGTGCCAGCAGCTTAGGGTCTGGCGCCGGGGAGACCCAGTACTTC.

The rearrangement uses TRBV5-1 and TRBJ2-1; 13 nucleotides agree with TRBD2. The CDR3 is 17 residues long. CDR1 SGHRS and CDR2 YFSETQ come from the germline V gene. After removal of 3 bases from V and 9 bases from J, the junction contained 12 bases not matched to a gene. The CDR3 loop is CASSSDTTSGRAGEQFF. CDR3 in DNA: TGCGCCAGCAGCTCTGACACTACTAGCGGGAGGGCAGGTGAGCAGTTCTTC.

J is TRBJ1-4 and V is TRBV2; a weak D match, TRBD1 (6 bases). Looked up from germline, CDR1 is SNHLY and CDR2 is FYNNEI. Trimming stripped 7 bases from V and 5 bases from J, with 17 bases between. This CDR3 has 15 residues. The CDR3 nucleotides are TGTGCCAGCATCAGCCAAGGGGGTTGGAATGAAAAACTGTTTTTT. Its protein product is CASISQGGWNEKLFF. The full variable domain, with the rest looked up from reference TRBV2 and TRBJ1-4, is EPEVTQTPSHQVTQMGQEVILRCVPISNHLYFYWYRQILGQKVEFLVSFYNNEISEKSEIFDDQFSVERPDGSNFTLKIRSTKLEDSAMYFCASISQGGWNEKLFFGSGTQLSVL.

The chain recombines TRBV25-1 with TRBJ2-1; 15 bases are a match to TRBD2. The CDR3 runs 16 residues. The germline V gene has CDR1 MGHDK and CDR2 SYGVNS. Trimming removed 6 bases from V and 8 bases from J; junction bases left unmatched: 8. The CDR3 spells CASRPGLAGGSDEQFF. The CDR3 DNA sequence: TGTGCCAGCAGGCCGGGACTAGCGGGAGGATCCGATGAGCAGTTCTTC.

V is TRBV11-2 and J is TRBJ2-1; 10 nucleotides match TRBD2. V lost 4 bases to trimming and J lost 4 bases; unmatched junction nucleotides: 4. Germline V gene data show CDR1 as SGHAT and CDR2 as FQNNGV. This CDR3 region has 15 residues. The CDR3: CASSSLAGVYNEQFF. The CDR3 DNA is TGTGCCAGCAGCTCGCTAGCGGGAGTATACAATGAGCAGTTCTTC.

The chain joins TRBV5-4 to TRBJ1-4, with D hard to call. Between the trimmed V and J ends, which lost 2 bases and 4 bases, there was a span of 9 bases. Germline lookup yields CDR1 SGHNT and CDR2 YYREEE (reference sequence). The CDR3 covers 14 residues. The CDR3: CASSLELNNEKLFF. The CDR3 region has the DNA TGTGCCAGCAGCTTAGAACTGAATAATGAAAAACTGTTTTTT.

The gene calls are TRBV7-9 and TRBJ2-3; TRBD2 matches at 11 bases. J gave up 1 base and V 5 bases, and 14 bases lay outside the gene matches. The CDR3 runs to 19 residues. From germline, CDR1 is SEHNR and CDR2 FQNEAQ (reference sequence). CDR3 loop: CASSPTLAGGFPGTDTQYF. CDR3 DNA: TGTGCCAGCAGCCCGACCCTAGCGGGAGGATTCCCTGGCACAGATACGCAGTATTTT.

The CDR3 protein is CASGPYYEQFF. DNA of the CDR3: TGTGCCAGCGGACCTTACTATGAGCAGTTCTTC. The chain carries TRBV6-5 and TRBJ2-1, with D unresolved. Between the trimmed V and J ends, which lost 8 bases and 8 bases, there was a span of 10 bases. Looked up from germline, CDR1 is MNHEY and CDR2 is SVGAGI. There are 11 residues in the CDR3.

V is TRBV19 and J is TRBJ1-5, with D hard to call. Trimming shortened V by 3 bases and J by 0 bases, and 15 bases separated the two germline ends. Germline CDR1 is LNHDA and CDR2 is SQIVND (reference sequence). The CDR3 covers 17 residues. The CDR3 coding sequence is TGTGCCAGTAGTATGAGCGGGCCACGCTATAGCAATCAGCCCCAGCATTTT. It specifies CASSMSGPRYSNQPQHF.

The rearrangement joins TRBV12-3 or TRBV12-4 to TRBJ1-6; the D gene is possibly TRBD1 (6 bases). V lost 5 bases to trimming and J lost 7 bases, with 9 bases between them. The CDR3 consists of 13 residues. CDR3 nucleotides: TGTGCCAGCAGTCGGGGGCACAATTCACCCCTCCACTTT. This sequence encodes CASSRGHNSPLHF.

The chain employs TRBV12-3 or TRBV12-4 and TRBJ2-1; D is unresolved. The CDR3 runs to 13 residues. V shed 6 bases and J shed 4 bases, with 10 bases lying between them. In nucleotides, the CDR3 is TGTGCCAGCAGCAAGATGCCATACAATGAGCAGTTCTTC. This gives the protein CASSKMPYNEQFF.

The chain employs TRBV4-2 and TRBJ1-5, with no clear D. The V and J ends lost 2 bases and 2 bases respectively, with 10 bases between them. This CDR3 has 15 residues. The V gene's germline CDR1 is LGHNA and CDR2 YNFKEQ. Here the CDR3 DNA reads TGTGCCAGCAGCCAAATGGGGATCGGCAATCAGCCCCAGCATTTT. Its protein is CASSQMGIGNQPQHF.